The following is a T cell receptor (beta chain) sequence with its context. The data originate from a study of blood T cell repertoires in COVID-19. Clones were read by immunoSEQ multiplex PCR, and TCRdb kept only the in-frame ones, dropping some. The repertoire holds roughly 500,000 clones, with over 75% as singletons. This CDR3 is built from 14 residues. V gave up 4 bases and J gave up 4 bases, with 13 bases separating them. Germline V lookup: CDR1 SNHLY, CDR2 FYNNEI. The receptor was isolated from a woman aged 40 to 50 who had recovered from COVID-19. Sequencing used PBMCs or T cells enriched from blood (not recorded which). The rearrangement joins TRBV2 to TRBJ2-5, with D perhaps matching TRBD1 (6 bases). The CDR3: CASSGARGTETQYF. CDR3 sequence (DNA): TGTGCCAGCAGTGGAGCCAGGGGAACAGAGACCCAGTACTTC. The whole variable domain, remainder taken from reference TRBV2 and TRBJ2-5, is EPEVTQTPSHQVTQMGQEVILRCVPISNHLYFYWYRQILGQKVEFLVSFYNNEISEKSEIFDDQFSVERPDGSNFTLKIRSTKLEDSAMYFCASSGARGTETQYFGPGTRLLVL.